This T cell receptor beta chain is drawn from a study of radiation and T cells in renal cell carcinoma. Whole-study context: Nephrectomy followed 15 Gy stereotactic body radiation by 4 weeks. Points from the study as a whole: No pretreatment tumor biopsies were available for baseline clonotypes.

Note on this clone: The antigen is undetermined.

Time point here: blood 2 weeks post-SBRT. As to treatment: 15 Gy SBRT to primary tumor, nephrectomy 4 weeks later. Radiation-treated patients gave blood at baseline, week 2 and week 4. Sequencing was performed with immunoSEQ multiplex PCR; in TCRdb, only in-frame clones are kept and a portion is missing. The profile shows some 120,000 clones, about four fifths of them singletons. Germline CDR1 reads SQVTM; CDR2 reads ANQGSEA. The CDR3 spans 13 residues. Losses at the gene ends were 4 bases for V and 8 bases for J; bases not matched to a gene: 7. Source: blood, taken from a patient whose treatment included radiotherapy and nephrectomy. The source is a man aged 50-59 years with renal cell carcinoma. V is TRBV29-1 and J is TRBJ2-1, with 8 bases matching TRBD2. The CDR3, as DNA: TGCAGCGTTGTGGGAGCGGGAGTCTATGAGCAGTTCTTC. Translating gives CSVVGAGVYEQFF.